The sample holds a few counts of the clone carrying this T cell receptor beta chain. The target antigen is unknown. The entry originates in a study of graft-versus-host responses after intestinal transplantation. Study details: All recipients got anti-thymocyte globulin induction, then tacrolimus and steroids for about three years. Points from the study as a whole: Within allografts, high graft-versus-host to host-versus-graft clonal ratios were seen among patients with graft-donor T cell macrochimerism. Early post-transplant HvG declines showed an association with peak circulating GvH clone levels. There were GvH clones found in recipient marrow, and some of them appeared first in ileum or blood.

The CDR3 totals 12 residues. Germline V gene data show CDR1 as SGHAT and CDR2 as FQNNGV. Germline trimming cut 3 bases from V and 5 bases from J; bases unmatched to any gene: 1. Measured with immunoSEQ multiplex PCR; TCRdb has only the in-frame clones, and not every one. This repertoire shows 30,000 or so clones, about four fifths found once; its top ten account for around 20%. The chain links TRBV11-2 to TRBJ2-7, with 7 positions matching TRBD2. This clonotype was sampled from a human donor who received an intestinal transplant. The sequenced sample was unstimulated CD8+ T cells sorted from spleen or lymph node cells, obtained before intestinal transplant. Here the CDR3 DNA reads TGTGCCAGCAGCTTGCGGGGGAACGAGCAGTACTTC. Translating gives CASSLRGNEQYF.